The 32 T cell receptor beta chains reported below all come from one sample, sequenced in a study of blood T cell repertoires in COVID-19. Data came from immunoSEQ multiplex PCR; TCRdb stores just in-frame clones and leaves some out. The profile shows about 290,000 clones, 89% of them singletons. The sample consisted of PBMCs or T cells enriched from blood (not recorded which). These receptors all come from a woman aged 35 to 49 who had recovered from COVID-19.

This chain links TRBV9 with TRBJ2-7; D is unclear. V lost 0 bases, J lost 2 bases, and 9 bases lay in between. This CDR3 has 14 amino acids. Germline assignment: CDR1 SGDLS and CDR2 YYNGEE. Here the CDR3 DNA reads TGTGCCAGCAGCGTAGCTCCACTAACCTACGAGCAGTACTTC. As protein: CASSVAPLTYEQYF.

The CDR3 DNA follows: TGCAGCCTACGTTGGGTAGGACAGGGGGACCAGCCCCAGCATTTT. Its protein is CSLRWVGQGDQPQHF. The chain has TRBV29-1 and TRBJ1-5; 10 nucleotides agree with TRBD1. Trimming at V came to 8 bases and at J to 7 bases, leaving 14 bases not matched to a gene. Germline loops: CDR1 SQVTM, CDR2 ANQGSEA. The CDR3 is 15 amino acids.

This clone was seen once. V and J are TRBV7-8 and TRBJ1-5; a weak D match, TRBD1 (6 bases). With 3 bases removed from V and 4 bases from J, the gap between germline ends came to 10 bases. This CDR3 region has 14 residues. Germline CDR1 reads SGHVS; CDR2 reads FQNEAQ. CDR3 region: CASSFTDSNQPQHF. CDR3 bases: TGTGCCAGCAGCTTTACGGACAGTAATCAGCCCCAGCATTTT.

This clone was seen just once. The CDR3 reads CAWSPSYEQYF. CDR3 nucleotide sequence: TGTGCCTGGAGCCCCAGCTACGAGCAGTACTTC. The V and J genes are TRBV30 and TRBJ2-7; D remains unclear. Looked up from germline, CDR1 is GTSNPN and CDR2 is SVGIG (reference sequence). With 3 bases removed from V and 3 bases from J, the gap between germline ends came to 6 bases. The CDR3 covers 11 residues.

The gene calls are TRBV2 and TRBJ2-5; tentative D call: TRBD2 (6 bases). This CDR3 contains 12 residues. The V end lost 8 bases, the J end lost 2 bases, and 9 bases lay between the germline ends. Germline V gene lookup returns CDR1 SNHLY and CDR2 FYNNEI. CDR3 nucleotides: TGTGCCAGCGTTAGCGGACAAGAGACCCAGTACTTC. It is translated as CASVSGQETQYF. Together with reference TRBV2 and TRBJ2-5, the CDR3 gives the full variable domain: EPEVTQTPSHQVTQMGQEVILRCVPISNHLYFYWYRQILGQKVEFLVSFYNNEISEKSEIFDDQFSVERPDGSNFTLKIRSTKLEDSAMYFCASVSGQETQYFGPGTRLLVL.

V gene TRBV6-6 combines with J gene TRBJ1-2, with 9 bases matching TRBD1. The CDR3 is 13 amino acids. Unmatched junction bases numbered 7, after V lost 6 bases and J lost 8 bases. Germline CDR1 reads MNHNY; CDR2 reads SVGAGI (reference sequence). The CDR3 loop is CASSQGQGVGYTF. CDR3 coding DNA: TGTGCCAGCAGCCAGGGACAGGGAGTGGGCTACACCTTC.

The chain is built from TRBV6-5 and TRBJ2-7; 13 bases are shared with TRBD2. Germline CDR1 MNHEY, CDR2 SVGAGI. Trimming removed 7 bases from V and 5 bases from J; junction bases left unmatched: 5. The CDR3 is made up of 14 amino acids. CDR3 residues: CASTSGLAGDEQYF. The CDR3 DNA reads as TGTGCCAGCACCTCCGGACTAGCGGGAGACGAGCAGTACTTC.

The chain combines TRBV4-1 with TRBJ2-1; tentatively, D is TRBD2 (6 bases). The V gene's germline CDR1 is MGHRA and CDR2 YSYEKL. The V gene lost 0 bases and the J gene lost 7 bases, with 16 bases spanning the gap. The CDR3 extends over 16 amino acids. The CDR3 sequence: CASSQEWREVRNEQFF. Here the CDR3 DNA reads TGCGCCAGCAGCCAAGAGTGGAGGGAGGTAAGGAATGAGCAGTTCTTC.

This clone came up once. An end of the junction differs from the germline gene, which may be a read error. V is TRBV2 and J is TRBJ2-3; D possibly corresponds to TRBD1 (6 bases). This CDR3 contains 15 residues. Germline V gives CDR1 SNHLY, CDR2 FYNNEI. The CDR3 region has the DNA TGTGCAACCAGTGTATGGGACATGAGCAAAGATACGCAGTATTTT. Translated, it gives CATSVWDMSKDTQYF.

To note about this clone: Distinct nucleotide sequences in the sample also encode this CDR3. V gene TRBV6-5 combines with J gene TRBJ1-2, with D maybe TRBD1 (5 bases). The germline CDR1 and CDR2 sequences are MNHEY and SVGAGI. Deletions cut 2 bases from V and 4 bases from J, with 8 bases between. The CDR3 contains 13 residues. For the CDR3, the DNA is TGTGCCAGCAGTTACAGGGGTGGCTATGGCTACACCTTC. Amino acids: CASSYRGGYGYTF.

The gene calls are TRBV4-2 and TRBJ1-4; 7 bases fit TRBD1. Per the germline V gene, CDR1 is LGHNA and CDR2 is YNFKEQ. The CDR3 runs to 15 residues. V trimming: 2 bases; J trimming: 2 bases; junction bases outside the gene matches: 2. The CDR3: CASSQIQGTNEKLFF. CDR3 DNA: TGTGCCAGCAGCCAAATACAGGGGACTAATGAAAAACTGTTTTTT.

The chain's CDR3 is CASRGLAGGYNEQFF. DNA of the CDR3: TGTGCCAGCAGGGGACTAGCGGGGGGCTACAATGAGCAGTTCTTC. The V call is TRBV2, the J call TRBJ2-1; 15 positions agree with TRBD2. The CDR3 spans 15 residues. The germline V gene has CDR1 SNHLY and CDR2 FYNNEI. J was trimmed by 3 bases and V by 6 bases; bases with no gene match: 0.

In DNA, the CDR3 is TGTGCCAGCAGTCGACGACAGGGTAGCTCTGGAAACACCATATATTTT. As protein: CASSRRQGSSGNTIYF. The chain recombines TRBV6-6 with TRBJ1-3; 7 nucleotides align to TRBD1. CDR3 length: 16 amino acids. V gave up 5 bases and J gave up 0 bases; unmatched junction bases: 7. Germline V gene sequence: CDR1 MNHNY, CDR2 SVGAGI (reference sequence).

The CDR3, as DNA: TGCGCCAGCAGCTTACAGGAAACAACGGCTGGCTACACCTTC. Translated, it gives CASSLQETTAGYTF. The chain is built from TRBV5-1 and TRBJ1-2; perhaps TRBD1 as D (5 bases). The ends were cut back, 2 bases at V and 7 bases at J, with 15 bases in the middle. The CDR3 totals 14 residues. Germline lookup yields CDR1 SGHRS and CDR2 YFSETQ.

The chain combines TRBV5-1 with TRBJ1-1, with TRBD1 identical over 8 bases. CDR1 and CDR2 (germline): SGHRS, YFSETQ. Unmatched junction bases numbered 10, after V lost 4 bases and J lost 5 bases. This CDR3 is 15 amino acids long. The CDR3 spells CASSPGTGKSTEAFF. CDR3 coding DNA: TGCGCCAGCAGCCCCGGGACAGGCAAATCGACTGAAGCTTTCTTT.

CDR3 protein: CASRARPGQTYYEQYF. The CDR3 region has the DNA TGTGCCAGCAGGGCCCGTCCGGGACAGACTTACTACGAGCAGTACTTC. The chain links TRBV2 to TRBJ2-7, with 7 bases aligning to TRBD1. The CDR3 covers 16 residues. J was trimmed by 3 bases and V by 6 bases; bases with no gene match: 14. Germline V gene lookup returns CDR1 SNHLY and CDR2 FYNNEI.

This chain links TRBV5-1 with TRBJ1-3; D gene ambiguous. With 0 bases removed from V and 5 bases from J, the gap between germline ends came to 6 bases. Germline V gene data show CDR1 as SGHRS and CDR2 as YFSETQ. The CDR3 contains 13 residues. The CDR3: CASSLEQRNTIYF. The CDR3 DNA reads TGCGCCAGCAGCTTGGAACAGCGAAACACCATATATTTT. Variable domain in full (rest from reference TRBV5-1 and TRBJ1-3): KAGVTQTPRYLIKTRGQQVTLSCSPISGHRSVSWYQQTPGQGLQFLFEYFSETQRNKGNFPGRFSGRQFSNSRSEMNVSTLELGDSALYLCASSLEQRNTIYFGEGSWLTVV.

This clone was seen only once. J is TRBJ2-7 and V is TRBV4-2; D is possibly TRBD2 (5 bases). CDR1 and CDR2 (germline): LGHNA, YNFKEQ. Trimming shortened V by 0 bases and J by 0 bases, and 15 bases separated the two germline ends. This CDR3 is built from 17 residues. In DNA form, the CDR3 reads TGTGCCAGCAGCCAAGATCGGAATAGCGCGGACTCCTACGAGCAGTACTTC. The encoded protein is CASSQDRNSADSYEQYF.

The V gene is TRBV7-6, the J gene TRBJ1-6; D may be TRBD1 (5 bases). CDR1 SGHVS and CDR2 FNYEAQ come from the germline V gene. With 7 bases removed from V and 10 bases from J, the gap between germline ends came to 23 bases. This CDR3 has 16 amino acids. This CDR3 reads CASTLGAVAGGSPLHF. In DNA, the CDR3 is TGTGCCAGCACCCTAGGGGCAGTGGCAGGCGGCTCACCCCTCCACTTT.

The CDR3 DNA reads as TGTGCCAGCAGCAGGGGACAGGGGTGGGGCACCGGGGAGCTGTTTTTT. It specifies CASSRGQGWGTGELFF. This chain joins TRBV3-1 (or the pseudogene TRBV3-2) and TRBJ2-2; 10 nucleotides line up with TRBD1. CDR3 length: 16 amino acids. Per the germline V gene, CDR1 is LGHDT and CDR2 is YNNKEL (reference sequence). J lost 4 bases, V lost 5 bases, and 7 bases had no gene match.

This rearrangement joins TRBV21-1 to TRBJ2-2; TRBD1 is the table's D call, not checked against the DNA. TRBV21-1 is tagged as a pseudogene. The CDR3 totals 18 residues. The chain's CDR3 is CASSKRGRPPQDTGELFF. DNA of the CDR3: TGTGCCAGCAGCAAACGTGGGCGACCCCCGCAGGACACCGGGGAGCTGTTTTTT.

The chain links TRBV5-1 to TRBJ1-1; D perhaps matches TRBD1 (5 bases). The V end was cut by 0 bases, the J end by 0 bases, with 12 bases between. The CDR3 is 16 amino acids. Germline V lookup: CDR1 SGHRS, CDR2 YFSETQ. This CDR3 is CASSLATLGVNTEAFF. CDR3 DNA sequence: TGCGCCAGCAGCTTGGCTACGTTAGGGGTGAACACTGAAGCTTTCTTT.

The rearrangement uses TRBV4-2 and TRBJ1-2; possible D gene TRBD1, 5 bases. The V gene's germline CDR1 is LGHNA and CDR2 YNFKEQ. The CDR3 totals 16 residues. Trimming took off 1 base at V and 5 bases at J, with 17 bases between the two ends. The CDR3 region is CASSQGGSGGEYGYTF. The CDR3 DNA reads TGTGCCAGCAGCCAAGGGGGTTCGGGGGGAGAATATGGCTACACCTTC.

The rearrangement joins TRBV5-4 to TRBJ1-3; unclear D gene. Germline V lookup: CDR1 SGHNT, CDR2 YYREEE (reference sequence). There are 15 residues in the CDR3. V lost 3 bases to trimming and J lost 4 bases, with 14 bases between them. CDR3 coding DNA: TGTGCCAGCAGCTCCCCTGGATCGGGGGGAAACACCATATATTTT. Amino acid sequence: CASSSPGSGGNTIYF.

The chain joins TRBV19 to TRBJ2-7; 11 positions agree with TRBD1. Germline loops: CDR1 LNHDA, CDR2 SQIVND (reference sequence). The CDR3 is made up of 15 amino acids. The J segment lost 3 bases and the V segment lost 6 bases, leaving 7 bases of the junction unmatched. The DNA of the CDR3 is TGTGCCAGTAGAGACGGACAGGGGGCCTTCTACGAGCAGTACTTC. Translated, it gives CASRDGQGAFYEQYF.

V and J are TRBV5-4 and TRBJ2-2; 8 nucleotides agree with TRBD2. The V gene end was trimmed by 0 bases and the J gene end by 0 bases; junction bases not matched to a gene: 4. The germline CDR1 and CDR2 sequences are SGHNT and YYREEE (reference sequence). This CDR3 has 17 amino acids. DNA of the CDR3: TGTGCCAGCAGCTTGGCCGGACTAGCCGCGAACACCGGGGAGCTGTTTTTT. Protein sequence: CASSLAGLAANTGELFF.

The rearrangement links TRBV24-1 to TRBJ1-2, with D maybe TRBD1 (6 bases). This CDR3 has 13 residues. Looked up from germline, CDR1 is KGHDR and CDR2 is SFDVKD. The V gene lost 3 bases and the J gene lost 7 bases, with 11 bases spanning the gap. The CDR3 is CATSDKTGIGYTF. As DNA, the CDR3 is TGTGCCACCAGTGATAAAACAGGGATTGGCTACACCTTC.

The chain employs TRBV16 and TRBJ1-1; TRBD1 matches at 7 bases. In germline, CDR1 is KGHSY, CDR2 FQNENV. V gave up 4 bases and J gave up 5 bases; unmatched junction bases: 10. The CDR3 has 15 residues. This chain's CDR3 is CASSRSGQGVTEAFF. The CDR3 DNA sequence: TGTGCCAGCAGCCGCTCAGGGCAGGGGGTAACTGAAGCTTTCTTT.

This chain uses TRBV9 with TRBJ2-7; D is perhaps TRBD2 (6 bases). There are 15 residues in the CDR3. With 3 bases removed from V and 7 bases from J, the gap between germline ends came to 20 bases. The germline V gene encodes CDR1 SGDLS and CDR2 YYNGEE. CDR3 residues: CASSGRAGTGGEQYF. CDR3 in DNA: TGTGCCAGCAGCGGACGCGCAGGGACTGGTGGTGAGCAGTACTTC.

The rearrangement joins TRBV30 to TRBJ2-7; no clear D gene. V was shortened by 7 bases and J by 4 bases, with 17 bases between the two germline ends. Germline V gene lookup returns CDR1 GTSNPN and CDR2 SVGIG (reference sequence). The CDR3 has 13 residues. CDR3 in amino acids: CASDTEKAYEQYF. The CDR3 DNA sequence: TGTGCCTCCGATACAGAGAAAGCTTACGAGCAGTACTTC.

The CDR3 here is CASSPSSGGFSDTQYF. DNA of the CDR3: TGCGCCAGCAGCCCGTCTAGCGGGGGGTTCTCAGATACGCAGTATTTT. V gene TRBV5-1 combines with J gene TRBJ2-3; 11 nucleotides line up with TRBD2. The V segment lost 4 bases and the J segment 4 bases; nucleotides outside the gene matches: 8. Looked up from germline, CDR1 is SGHRS and CDR2 is YFSETQ. This CDR3 is built from 16 residues.

For the CDR3, the DNA is TGTGCCAGCAGTCCCGGGGGGAGCCCCTCTAATCAGCCCCAGCATTTT. This gives the protein CASSPGGSPSNQPQHF. The J gene is TRBJ1-5, the V gene TRBV27; TRBD1 is a possible D gene (5 bases). CDR3 length equals 16 residues. Germline V lookup: CDR1 MNHEY, CDR2 SMNVEV (reference sequence). V was trimmed by 5 bases and J by 4 bases, leaving 18 bases between them.